This TCR beta chain was identified in a study of T cell responses to AZD1222 COVID-19 vaccine. Regarding the study as a whole: The donor group comprised mostly white British people and more females; the analysis possibly underestimated clonal diversity. Targets within unmutated variant regions were reportedly found for nearly half of spike-specific TCRs.

TCRdb keeps only in-frame clones here, not all; method: immunoSEQ multiplex PCR. The table has 120,000 to 150,000 clones, more than 75% seen once. CDR1 is LNHNV, CDR2 YYDKDF, per germline (reference sequence). Losses at the gene ends were 3 bases for V and 8 bases for J; bases not matched to a gene: 9. The CDR3 is 16 residues long. Concerning this clone itself: Its specificity is not known.

Sample: peripheral blood, taken on day 0 of MenACWY control vaccination. The TCR sequence derives from an adult in good health. The chain has TRBV15 and TRBJ2-3, with 12 bases fitting TRBD2. CDR3: CATSSGLAGGIGTQYF. In nucleotides, the CDR3 is TGTGCCACCAGCAGTGGGCTAGCGGGGGGGATAGGTACGCAGTATTTT.